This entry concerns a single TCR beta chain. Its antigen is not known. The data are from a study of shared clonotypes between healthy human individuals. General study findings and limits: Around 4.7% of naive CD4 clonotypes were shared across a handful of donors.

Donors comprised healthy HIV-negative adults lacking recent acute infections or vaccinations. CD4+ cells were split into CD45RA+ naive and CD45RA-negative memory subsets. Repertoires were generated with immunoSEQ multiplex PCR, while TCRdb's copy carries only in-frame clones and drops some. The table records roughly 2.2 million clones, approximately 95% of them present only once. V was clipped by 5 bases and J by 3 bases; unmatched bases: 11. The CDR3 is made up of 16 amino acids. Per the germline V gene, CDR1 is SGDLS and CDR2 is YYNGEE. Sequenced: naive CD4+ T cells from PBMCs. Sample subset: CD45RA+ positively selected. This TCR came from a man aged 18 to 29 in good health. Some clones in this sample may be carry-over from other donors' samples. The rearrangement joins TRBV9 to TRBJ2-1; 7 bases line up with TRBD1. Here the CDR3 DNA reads TGTGCCAGCAGTGTACGTGGGGACAGAAGCTACAATGAGCAGTTCTTC. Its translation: CASSVRGDRSYNEQFF.